Each of the 7 T cell receptor beta chains below was sequenced from the same sample in a study of blood T cell repertoires in COVID-19. The method was immunoSEQ multiplex PCR; TCRdb's version includes in-frame clones alone and lacks a portion of them. The sample contains fewer than 400,000 clones, roughly 85% of which appear only once. Specimen: PBMCs or T cells enriched from blood (not recorded which). Source of these receptors: a man aged 25 to 40 who had recovered from COVID-19.

This rearrangement joins TRBV5-1 to TRBJ1-1; 9 bases line up with TRBD1. The V and J ends lost 4 bases and 5 bases, in that order; junction bases with no gene match: 15. CDR3 length: 17 residues. Germline CDR1 and CDR2: SGHRS and YFSETQ. In DNA, the CDR3 is TGCGCCAGCAGCAAACGCGCAACAGGGGGCTCGGGGACTGAAGCTTTCTTT. This codes for CASSKRATGGSGTEAFF. The full variable domain, rest sourced from reference TRBV5-1 and TRBJ1-1, is KAGVTQTPRYLIKTRGQQVTLSCSPISGHRSVSWYQQTPGQGLQFLFEYFSETQRNKGNFPGRFSGRQFSNSRSEMNVSTLELGDSALYLCASSKRATGGSGTEAFFGQGTRLTVV.

The chain joins TRBV6-2 or TRBV6-3 to TRBJ2-3; no clear D. The CDR3 contains 14 residues. The V end was cut by 0 bases, the J end by 4 bases, with 8 bases between. In germline, CDR1 is MNHEY, CDR2 SVGEGT. The CDR3 DNA reads TGTGCCAGCAGTTACTCATATCCCCCAGATACGCAGTATTTT. Translation gives CASSYSYPPDTQYF.

The chain couples TRBV7-9 to TRBJ2-5; 10 bases agree with TRBD2. Germline V gene sequence: CDR1 SEHNR, CDR2 FQNEAQ (reference sequence). V shed 4 bases, J shed 7 bases, and the junction held 9 bases outside the gene matches. The CDR3 spans 15 residues. Written as DNA, the CDR3 is TGTGCCAGCAGCTCAAGCGGGGGGGCCCCCGGGACCCAGTACTTC. Protein product: CASSSSGGAPGTQYF.

With respect to this clone: This CDR3 is also generated by other DNA sequences in the sample. The genes are TRBV30 and TRBJ1-1, with 8 positions matching TRBD1. Germline CDR1 and CDR2: GTSNPN and SVGIG (reference sequence). With V trimmed by 5 bases and J by 0 bases, 2 bases remained unmatched. CDR3 length: 13 residues. In nucleotides, the CDR3 is TGTGCCTGGGGGACAGGAATGAACACTGAAGCTTTCTTT. Protein sequence: CAWGTGMNTEAFF.

The V call is TRBV5-4, the J call TRBJ2-2, with 8 positions matching TRBD1. Germline CDR1 and CDR2: SGHNT and YYREEE (reference sequence). V was clipped by 3 bases and J by 7 bases; unmatched bases: 11. The CDR3 sequence is 16 residues long. The CDR3 coding sequence is TGTGCCAGCAGCTGGGGACAGGACCCTAAAGTCGGGGAGCTGTTTTTT. Translated: CASSWGQDPKVGELFF.

The V and J genes are TRBV14 and TRBJ1-1; 7 nucleotides align to TRBD1. Trimming at V came to 3 bases and at J to 1 base, leaving 8 bases not matched to a gene. The CDR3 is 16 amino acids. Per germline, CDR1 SGHDN and CDR2 FVKESK. This CDR3 reads CASSHIRDRENTEAFF. The CDR3 region has the DNA TGTGCCAGCAGCCACATTCGGGACAGAGAGAACACTGAAGCTTTCTTT.

The chain has TRBV11-2 and TRBJ1-4; TRBD1 agrees at 7 bases. The CDR3 extends over 15 amino acids. Trimming at V came to 5 bases and at J to 10 bases, leaving 13 bases not matched to a gene. Germline CDR1 and CDR2: SGHAT and FQNNGV. DNA of the CDR3: TGTGCCAGCAGCCTAGGGACAGCCTTACAGGGAAAACTGTTTTTT. It codes for CASSLGTALQGKLFF.